These 28 T cell receptor beta chains were sequenced from one sample in a study of cytomegalovirus exposure and HLA in healthy donors. The PCR contained 60 Vbeta and 13 Jbeta primers. Assay: immunoSEQ multiplex PCR; the TCRdb copy retains only in-frame clones and omits some. The repertoire holds 85,000 to 100,000 clones, roughly 60% seen once, with roughly 2.5% in the top ten. Sequencing was performed on PBMCs. All receptors come from a human donor in good health.

The chain has TRBV27 and TRBJ2-3; the D gene is possibly TRBD2 (7 bases). The germline gives CDR1 MNHEY, CDR2 SMNVEV (reference sequence). The CDR3 has 16 amino acids. Trimming cost V 2 bases and J 5 bases, with 17 bases left between them. CDR3 loop: CASSLLTGGRGDTQYF. The CDR3 nucleotides are TGTGCCAGCAGTTTACTTACCGGGGGGCGGGGAGATACGCAGTATTTT.

V gene TRBV6-5 combines with J gene TRBJ2-2, with 8 bases fitting TRBD1. The V segment lost 5 bases and the J segment 4 bases; nucleotides outside the gene matches: 6. CDR1 and CDR2 (germline): MNHEY, SVGAGI. This CDR3 region has 15 residues. CDR3 nucleotide sequence: TGTGCCAGCAGTACGACAGGGGTAGGCACCGGGGAGCTGTTTTTT. Translating it yields CASSTTGVGTGELFF.

The V and J genes are TRBV4-3 and TRBJ1-2; a possible D gene is TRBD1 (5 bases). Germline CDR1 reads LGHNA; CDR2 reads YSLEER. This CDR3 contains 14 residues. Trimming shortened V by 1 base and J by 7 bases, and 13 bases separated the two germline ends. The CDR3 region has the DNA TGCGCCAGCAGCCAAGCAAGTGGGGCCGGTGGCTACACCTTC. It codes for CASSQASGAGGYTF.

The V gene is TRBV20-1, the J gene TRBJ2-2; possible D gene TRBD2, 6 bases. The V end lost 5 bases, the J end lost 6 bases, and 7 bases lay between the germline ends. Germline V gives CDR1 DFQATT, CDR2 SNEGSKA (reference sequence). The CDR3 runs to 11 residues. CDR3 amino acids: CSAERAGELFF. Here the CDR3 DNA reads TGCAGTGCTGAGCGGGCCGGGGAGCTGTTTTTT.

This chain uses TRBV2 with TRBJ2-1; no clear D. V was pared by 4 bases and J by 9 bases, with 13 bases between. The CDR3 spans 13 residues. The V gene's germline CDR1 is SNHLY and CDR2 FYNNEI. In nucleotides, the CDR3 is TGTGCCAGCAGTGTTTCCTTGACTGGTGAGCAGTTCTTC. It encodes CASSVSLTGEQFF.

The gene calls are TRBV7-3 and TRBJ2-3; 12 bases fit TRBD2. V dropped 4 bases and J dropped 2; count of bases not matched to a gene: 4. This CDR3 region has 16 residues. From germline, CDR1 is SGHTA and CDR2 FQGTGA. CDR3 sequence (DNA): TGTGCCAGCAGCTCTGCTAGCGGGGGGGCCACAGATACGCAGTATTTT. Translating gives CASSSASGGATDTQYF.

In this sample, this clone turned up once. V is TRBV7-8 and J is TRBJ1-5; D call uncertain. This CDR3 has 15 residues. Germline loops: CDR1 SGHVS, CDR2 FQNEAQ. V lost 6 bases and J lost 7, with 19 bases in between. CDR3 region: CASSREGGYNQPQHF. The CDR3 DNA reads TGTGCCAGCAGTAGGGAGGGAGGTTATAACCAGCCCCAGCATTTT.

The V and J genes are TRBV19 and TRBJ1-1; D ambiguous. Germline V gene data show CDR1 as LNHDA and CDR2 as SQIVND (reference sequence). V was cut by 3 bases and J by 1 base, with 12 bases left in between. The CDR3 has 15 residues. The CDR3 region is CASSIQSVRNTEAFF. CDR3 nucleotide sequence: TGTGCCAGTAGTATTCAATCGGTCCGGAACACTGAAGCTTTCTTT.

This chain uses TRBV5-8 with TRBJ1-1; D remains ambiguous. V dropped 0 bases and J dropped 3 bases, with 3 bases sitting between them. Germline loops: CDR1 SGHTS, CDR2 YDEGEE. The CDR3 is 12 residues long. The CDR3 spells CASSLEHTEAFF. The CDR3 DNA reads as TGTGCCAGCAGCTTGGAGCACACTGAAGCTTTCTTT.

V and J are TRBV4-3 and TRBJ1-2; D call uncertain. The length of the CDR3 is 14 residues. Germline CDR1 and CDR2: LGHNA and YSLEER. The V and J ends lost 0 bases and 7 bases respectively, with 12 bases between them. CDR3 bases: TGCGCCAGCAGCCAAGAAGCGACGGGTTTTGGCTACACCTTC. Its protein is CASSQEATGFGYTF.

The V gene is TRBV30, the J gene TRBJ2-2, with D tentatively TRBD2 (5 bases). Trimming stripped 8 bases from V and 2 bases from J, with 12 bases between. The CDR3 loop spans 13 amino acids. Looked up from germline, CDR1 is GTSNPN and CDR2 is SVGIG (reference sequence). CDR3 region: CALGSFNTGELFF. The CDR3, as DNA: TGTGCCCTGGGGAGCTTTAACACCGGGGAGCTGTTTTTT.

The rearrangement links TRBV6-6 to TRBJ1-5, with D perhaps matching TRBD1 (6 bases). This CDR3 spans 16 amino acids. Germline CDR1 and CDR2: MNHNY and SVGAGI (reference sequence). Trimming removed 0 bases from V and 0 bases from J, with 9 bases in between. Written as DNA, the CDR3 is TGTGCCAGCAGTTACTCAGCAGGGGCTAGCAATCAGCCCCAGCATTTT. This translates into CASSYSAGASNQPQHF.

The genes are TRBV7-2 and TRBJ2-7, with no clear D. From germline, CDR1 is SGHTA and CDR2 FQGNSA. V was pared by 0 bases and J by 2 bases, with 8 bases between. This CDR3 region has 14 residues. In DNA, the CDR3 is TGTGCCAGCAGCTTAGCATATATTGCCTACGAGCAGTACTTC. It yields the protein CASSLAYIAYEQYF.

The V and J genes are TRBV11-3 and TRBJ2-7; 9 bases fit TRBD1. Germline lookup yields CDR1 SGHNT and CDR2 YENEEA. The trim removed 5 bases at V and 2 bases at J, leaving 4 bases unmatched. There are 14 residues in the CDR3. The CDR3: CASSNRDRAYEQYF. The CDR3 DNA is TGTGCCAGCAGCAACCGGGACAGGGCCTACGAGCAGTACTTC.

The chain joins TRBV29-1 to TRBJ2-7, with 8 bases identical to TRBD1. The CDR3 sequence is 16 residues long. The germline V gene has CDR1 SQVTM and CDR2 ANQGSEA. The junction had 8 bases not matched to a gene; V was cut back by 1 base and J by 0 bases. The DNA of the CDR3 is TGCAGCGTTGAAGGGGCGCAGGGGGCAAGCTCCTACGAGCAGTACTTC. It is translated as CSVEGAQGASSYEQYF.

The V call is TRBV19, the J call TRBJ2-6; D may be TRBD2 (5 bases). Trimming took 5 bases from V and 0 from J, leaving 17 bases between them. Germline V gene sequence: CDR1 LNHDA, CDR2 SQIVND (reference sequence). The CDR3 loop spans 18 amino acids. This CDR3 reads CASSLIPGRDSGANVLTF. In DNA form, the CDR3 reads TGTGCCAGTAGTCTCATTCCCGGACGGGACTCTGGGGCCAACGTCCTGACTTTC.

The table lists this clone with a count of one. The rearrangement joins TRBV11-3 to TRBJ2-7; TRBD1 agrees at 10 bases. The CDR3 covers 16 residues. Germline V gives CDR1 SGHNT, CDR2 YENEEA. The junction had 7 bases not matched to a gene; V was cut back by 4 bases and J by 1 base. The DNA of the CDR3 is TGTGCCAGCAGCTCGGCCTCGGGACAGGGGTCCTACGAGCAGTACTTC. It yields the protein CASSSASGQGSYEQYF. The whole variable domain, remainder taken from reference TRBV11-3 and TRBJ2-7, is EAGVVQSPRYKIIEKKQPVAFWCNPISGHNTLYWYLQNLGQGPELLIRYENEEAVDDSQLPKDRFSAERLKGVDSTLKIQPAELGDSAVYLCASSSASGQGSYEQYFGPGTRLTVT.

The chain carries TRBV18 and TRBJ1-1; no firm D call. CDR1 is KGHSH and CDR2 is LQKENI in the germline V gene. Trimming cost V 2 bases and J 1 base, with 11 bases left between them. This CDR3 contains 15 residues. Here the CDR3 reads CASSPDAPGNTEAFF. In DNA, the CDR3 is TGTGCCAGCTCACCAGACGCCCCGGGGAACACTGAAGCTTTCTTT.

This clone has only one observation. The gene calls are TRBV6-5 and TRBJ1-2, with D tentatively TRBD1 (5 bases). V dropped 1 base and J dropped 4 bases, with 16 bases sitting between them. The CDR3 is 16 residues long. In germline, CDR1 is MNHEY, CDR2 SVGAGI. CDR3 sequence (DNA): TGTGCCAGCAGTTACTATGTTGGTCGGGGGAGCTATGGCTACACCTTC. Protein product: CASSYYVGRGSYGYTF.

The CDR3 bases are TGTGCCAGTAGTACAGAGGGCGAGCAGTTCTTC. Protein product: CASSTEGEQFF. This chain connects TRBV19 to TRBJ2-1; a weak D match, TRBD2 (5 bases). This CDR3 region has 11 residues. Germline assignment: CDR1 LNHDA and CDR2 SQIVND (reference sequence). V was pared by 4 bases and J by 10 bases, with 8 bases between.

This clone was seen just once. The rearrangement uses TRBV6-5 and TRBJ1-1, with TRBD1 as a possible D gene (5 bases). With 0 bases removed from V and 3 bases from J, the gap between germline ends came to 11 bases. Germline CDR1 is MNHEY and CDR2 is SVGAGI. The CDR3 is 15 residues long. The CDR3 protein is CASSYSTVGDTEAFF. In DNA form, the CDR3 reads TGTGCCAGCAGTTACTCCACAGTAGGGGACACTGAAGCTTTCTTT.

This chain links TRBV11-3 with TRBJ2-3; a weak D match, TRBD2 (5 bases). The CDR3 sequence is 14 residues long. V was cut by 5 bases and J by 2 bases, with 11 bases left in between. Germline V gene lookup returns CDR1 SGHNT and CDR2 YENEEA. CDR3 residues: CASSTGLATDTQYF. The DNA for the CDR3 is TGTGCCAGCAGCACCGGACTGGCCACAGATACGCAGTATTTT.

This chain joins TRBV6-5 and TRBJ2-7; D is possibly TRBD1 (6 bases). The CDR3 is 16 amino acids. V was clipped by 2 bases and J by 1 base, with 15 bases between them. Germline assignment: CDR1 MNHEY and CDR2 SVGAGI. The CDR3 sequence is CASSYQHPGQSYEQYF. DNA for the CDR3: TGTGCCAGCAGTTACCAACACCCCGGACAGTCCTACGAGCAGTACTTC.

This rearrangement joins TRBV5-1 to TRBJ1-4, with D perhaps matching TRBD1 (6 bases). V dropped 5 bases and J dropped 3 bases, with 20 bases sitting between them. Germline V CDR1 and CDR2: SGHRS, YFSETQ. The length of the CDR3 is 17 residues. The CDR3: CASSKSFRTDPNEKLFF. The CDR3 nucleotides are TGCGCCAGCAGTAAATCTTTCCGGACAGACCCTAATGAAAAACTGTTTTTT. The variable domain in full, completed from reference TRBV5-1 and TRBJ1-4, reads KAGVTQTPRYLIKTRGQQVTLSCSPISGHRSVSWYQQTPGQGLQFLFEYFSETQRNKGNFPGRFSGRQFSNSRSEMNVSTLELGDSALYLCASSKSFRTDPNEKLFFGSGTQLSVL.

The table lists this clone with a count of one. This rearrangement joins TRBV4-2 to TRBJ2-3, with TRBD2 as a possible D gene (8 bases). The CDR3 runs to 16 residues. Per the germline V gene, CDR1 is LGHNA and CDR2 is YNFKEQ. V lost 4 bases and J 0 bases, leaving 14 bases between the germline ends. This CDR3 reads CASSPGGTVSTDTQYF. The DNA of the CDR3 is TGTGCCAGCAGCCCGGGGGGGACAGTAAGCACAGATACGCAGTATTTT.

This clone was counted only a few times. The rearrangement uses TRBV7-8 and TRBJ1-3, with 9 bases fitting TRBD1. CDR1 is SGHVS, CDR2 FQNEAQ, per germline. With V trimmed by 0 bases and J by 2 bases, 5 bases remained unmatched. This CDR3 region has 17 residues. The CDR3 coding sequence is TGTGCCAGCAGCTTAGCGTTGACAGGGGGACCTGGAAACACCATATATTTT. Translated: CASSLALTGGPGNTIYF.

V and J are TRBV19 and TRBJ2-2; 11 positions match TRBD2. The junction had 9 bases not matched to a gene; V was cut back by 3 bases and J by 0 bases. The CDR3 is made up of 19 amino acids. The germline V gene encodes CDR1 LNHDA and CDR2 SQIVND (reference sequence). Here the CDR3 DNA reads TGTGCCAGTAGTATGGGTCGACTAGCGGGAACCGCGAACACCGGGGAGCTGTTTTTT. Translating gives CASSMGRLAGTANTGELFF.

CDR3 DNA sequence: TGTGCCATCAGTGCTGACAGGGCCGGGAACACCATATATTTT. The encoded protein is CAISADRAGNTIYF. This chain links TRBV10-3 with TRBJ1-3; 7 nucleotides agree with TRBD1. Germline assignment: CDR1 ENHRY and CDR2 SYGVKD. Trimming took 4 bases from V and 7 from J; bases not matched to a gene: 7. CDR3 length: 14 amino acids.